The present T cell receptor (beta chain) was sequenced within a study of neoadjuvant anti-PD-1 for oral cavity cancer. Whole-study context: Nivolumab at 3 mg/kg was mostly given biweekly, three to four doses, pre-surgery. Patients without progression received a fourth nivolumab dose around day 43, then surgical resection on days 50-56. Study findings and constraints: With a few patients per group, TCR findings need larger cohorts.

This clone was seen only a few times. Its matching antigen is unknown. The CDR3 runs to 15 residues. V was cut by 1 base and J by 0 bases, with 10 bases left in between. CDR1 is MNHNS, CDR2 SASEGT, per germline. Using immunoSEQ multiplex PCR, the repertoire was profiled, and TCRdb retains in-frame clones only, with some absent. The table shows around 68,000 clones, with 86% occurring only once. Time point meaning: after neoadjuvant nivolumab, at surgical resection. The specimen was PBMCs, collected after nivolumab (anti-PD-1) treatment. The chain uses TRBV6-1 and TRBJ2-7; no clear D gene. The receptor was isolated from a person aged 35 to 85 with oral cavity squamous cell carcinoma. CDR3: CASSEDVDFSYEQYF. The CDR3 coding sequence is TGTGCCAGCAGTGAAGATGTTGACTTCTCCTACGAGCAGTACTTC.